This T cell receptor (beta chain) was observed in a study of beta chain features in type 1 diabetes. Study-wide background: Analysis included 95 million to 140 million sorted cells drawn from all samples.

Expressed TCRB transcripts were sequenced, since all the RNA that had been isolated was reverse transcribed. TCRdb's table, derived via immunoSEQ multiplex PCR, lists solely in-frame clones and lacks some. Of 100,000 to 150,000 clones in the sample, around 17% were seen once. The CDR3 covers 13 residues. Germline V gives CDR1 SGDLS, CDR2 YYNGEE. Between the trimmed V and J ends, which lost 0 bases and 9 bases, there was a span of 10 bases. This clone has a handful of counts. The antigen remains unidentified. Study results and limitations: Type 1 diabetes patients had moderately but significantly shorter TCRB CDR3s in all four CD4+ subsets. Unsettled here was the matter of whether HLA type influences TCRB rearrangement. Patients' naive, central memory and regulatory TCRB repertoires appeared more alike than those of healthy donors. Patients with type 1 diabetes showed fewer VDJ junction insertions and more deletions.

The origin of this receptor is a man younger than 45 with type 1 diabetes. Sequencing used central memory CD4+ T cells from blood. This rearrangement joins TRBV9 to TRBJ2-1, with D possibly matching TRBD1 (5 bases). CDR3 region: CASSVEGRGEQFF. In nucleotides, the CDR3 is TGTGCCAGCAGCGTAGAGGGTAGGGGTGAGCAGTTCTTC.